These 28 T cell receptor beta chains were sequenced from one sample in a study of T-cell reconstitution after alpha-beta-depleted transplantation in children. Unique molecular identifiers were incorporated into the prepared TCRbeta library. In TCRdb, the PCR reads were re-called with MiXCR into one record per CDR3 protein. Of just under 550,000 distinct CDR3 sequences listed, about a sixth are singletons. This sample comprised PBMCs from the stem cell graft donor, obtained from the stem cell graft. These receptor sequences come from a human donor who donated a stem cell graft to a child with acute lymphoblastic leukemia.

This clonotype turned up a few times. The rearrangement links TRBV5-1 to TRBJ2-1; 7 positions match TRBD1. In germline, CDR1 is SGHRS, CDR2 YFSETQ. The CDR3 is 14 residues long. The J segment lost 7 bases and the V segment lost 5 bases, leaving 9 bases of the junction unmatched. CDR3 bases: TGCGCCAGCAGTAGAACAGGGGTGAATAATGAGCAGTTCTTC. It translates to CASSRTGVNNEQFF. The full variable domain, in which reference TRBV5-1 and TRBJ2-1 provide the parts outside the CDR3, is KAGVTQTPRYLIKTRGQQVTLSCSPISGHRSVSWYQQTPGQGLQFLFEYFSETQRNKGNFPGRFSGRQFSNSRSEMNVSTLELGDSALYLCASSRTGVNNEQFFGPGTRLTVL.

The chain employs TRBV6-5 and TRBJ2-7, with a tentative D call TRBD2 (5 bases). From germline, CDR1 is MNHEY and CDR2 SVGAGI. The length of the CDR3 is 15 residues. With 0 bases removed from V and 2 bases from J, the gap between germline ends came to 11 bases. CDR3 region: CASSYSDPAAYEQYF. Written as DNA, the CDR3 is TGTGCCAGCAGTTACTCAGATCCAGCGGCCTACGAGCAGTACTTC.

V usage is TRBV12-3 or TRBV12-4 and J usage is TRBJ2-7; the match to TRBD2 covers 8 bases. The length of the CDR3 is 15 residues. The V segment lost 1 base and the J segment 3 bases; nucleotides outside the gene matches: 5. CDR3 DNA sequence: TGTGCCAGCAGTTTAGGATCGGCGGGAGGCTACGAGCAGTACTTC. Translating it yields CASSLGSAGGYEQYF.

This clonotype was picked up a small number of times. The V and J genes are TRBV20-1 and TRBJ2-7, with 9 bases identical to TRBD2. The junction had 10 bases not matched to a gene; V was cut back by 5 bases and J by 2 bases. The CDR3 extends over 15 amino acids. Per the germline V gene, CDR1 is DFQATT and CDR2 is SNEGSKA (reference sequence). The CDR3 bases are TGCAGTGCTTTCTTCGGGACTAGCAGAACCTACGAGCAGTACTTC. It translates to CSAFFGTSRTYEQYF.

The V call is TRBV5-1, the J call TRBJ1-1; D is ambiguous. Germline V gene sequence: CDR1 SGHRS, CDR2 YFSETQ. The CDR3 extends over 15 amino acids. Trimming took 0 bases from V and 1 from J, leaving 10 bases between them. CDR3 nucleotide sequence: TGCGCCAGCAGCTTGGTTCTTATTAAGAACACTGAAGCTTTCTTT. Translating gives CASSLVLIKNTEAFF.

There are a few counts of this clonotype. The rearrangement uses TRBV20-1 and TRBJ2-7; tentative D call: TRBD2 (6 bases). V lost 4 bases to trimming and J lost 0 bases, with 10 bases between them. The CDR3 totals 13 residues. Germline V gene sequence: CDR1 DFQATT, CDR2 SNEGSKA (reference sequence). CDR3 protein: CSANRDSSYEQYF. CDR3 sequence (DNA): TGCAGTGCTAATCGGGACTCCTCCTACGAGCAGTACTTC.

In its sample, this clonotype was seen a few times. The rearrangement uses TRBV5-1 and TRBJ2-3; 11 bases fit TRBD2. The CDR3 covers 16 residues. Germline V gene data show CDR1 as SGHRS and CDR2 as YFSETQ. V was pared by 5 bases and J by 2 bases, with 7 bases of the junction left unmatched. The CDR3 sequence is CASRWLAGGTTDTQYF. For the CDR3, the DNA is TGCGCCAGCAGGTGGCTAGCGGGAGGAACCACAGATACGCAGTATTTT.

V gene TRBV12-3 or TRBV12-4 combines with J gene TRBJ1-5; D is unclear. This CDR3 has 13 amino acids. The germline V and J ends were trimmed by 7 bases and 5 bases, with 12 bases remaining between them. Here the CDR3 reads CASMGGTYQPQHF. The CDR3 DNA sequence: TGTGCCAGCATGGGAGGCACATATCAGCCCCAGCATTTT.

This clonotype was seen a handful of times. J is TRBJ2-7 and V is TRBV29-1; 7 bases are a match to TRBD2. V lost 0 bases, J lost 2 bases, and 7 bases stayed unmatched. The CDR3 has 15 amino acids. The germline CDR1 and CDR2 sequences are SQVTM and ANQGSEA. The CDR3 coding sequence is TGCAGCGTTGAAGATCTGGCGGGACTACCCTACGAGCAGTACTTC. Translation gives CSVEDLAGLPYEQYF.

Only a few counts were recorded for this clonotype. J is TRBJ2-7 and V is TRBV7-9; 14 bases match TRBD2. Germline assignment: CDR1 SEHNR and CDR2 FQNEAQ (reference sequence). The CDR3 consists of 17 residues. Trimming took 0 bases from V and 7 from J; bases not matched to a gene: 8. The CDR3, as DNA: TGTGCCAGCAGCTTAGCCCCTGGACTAGCGGGAGGAGGGGAGCAGTACTTC. Translated: CASSLAPGLAGGGEQYF.

This clonotype showed up just a few times. The rearrangement links TRBV6-1 to TRBJ2-7; D might be TRBD1 or TRBD2, each matching 5 bases. This CDR3 comprises 13 residues. V was pared by 8 bases and J by 0 bases, with 11 bases between. Germline V gene data show CDR1 as MNHNS and CDR2 as SASEGT. The DNA of the CDR3 is TGTGCCAGCGGGGGACGGTTCTCCTACGAGCAGTACTTC. As protein: CASGGRFSYEQYF.

V is TRBV4-1 and J is TRBJ1-1; possibly TRBD1 for D (5 bases). Deletions cut 1 base from V and 4 bases from J, with 10 bases between. This CDR3 has 14 amino acids. Germline CDR1 MGHRA, CDR2 YSYEKL. For the CDR3, the DNA is TGCGCCAGCAGCCAAGTGGGCGGGGGCACTGAAGCTTTCTTT. Translating it yields CASSQVGGGTEAFF.

This clonotype was counted between two and nine times. The V and J genes are TRBV6-5 and TRBJ2-2; 7 nucleotides align to TRBD1. CDR3 length: 15 amino acids. After removal of 3 bases from V and 5 bases from J, the junction contained 6 bases not matched to a gene. The V gene's germline CDR1 is MNHEY and CDR2 SVGAGI. In DNA form, the CDR3 reads TGTGCCAGCAGTTATGACAGGGTCGATACCGGGGAGCTGTTTTTT. Its protein is CASSYDRVDTGELFF.

The rearrangement links TRBV27 to TRBJ2-1, with 7 nucleotides matching TRBD2. The CDR3 consists of 16 residues. J lost 5 bases, V lost 0 bases, and 7 bases had no gene match. Germline CDR1 is MNHEY and CDR2 is SMNVEV (reference sequence). The CDR3 region has the DNA TGTGCCAGCAGTTTATCCCCGGCGGGAGATAACAATGAGCAGTTCTTC. Residues: CASSLSPAGDNNEQFF.

The gene calls are TRBV20-1 and TRBJ2-7, with 7 bases fitting TRBD2. Trimming cost V 6 bases and J 4 bases; bases outside gene matches: 6. The CDR3 has 12 residues. Germline V gene sequence: CDR1 DFQATT, CDR2 SNEGSKA (reference sequence). The CDR3 coding sequence is TGCAGTGCCCCGGGGAGGGGTTACGAGCAGTACTTC. Translating gives CSAPGRGYEQYF.

In its sample, this clonotype was seen a few times. The CDR3 loop is CSVVLQDYNEQFF. The CDR3 DNA is TGCAGCGTTGTCCTACAGGATTACAATGAGCAGTTCTTC. J is TRBJ2-1 and V is TRBV29-1; D is possibly TRBD1 (5 bases). The CDR3 contains 13 residues. The germline V and J ends were trimmed by 4 bases and 4 bases, with 11 bases remaining between them. The germline CDR1 and CDR2 sequences are SQVTM and ANQGSEA.

A few counts support this clonotype. The chain links TRBV5-1 to TRBJ1-4, with 7 positions matching TRBD1. Per the germline V gene, CDR1 is SGHRS and CDR2 is YFSETQ. V trimming: 5 bases; J trimming: 6 bases; junction bases outside the gene matches: 7. There are 14 residues in the CDR3. CDR3 sequence (DNA): TGCGCCAGCAGAACCGGGACAGTAGATGAAAAACTGTTTTTT. It specifies CASRTGTVDEKLFF. Variable domain in full (rest from reference TRBV5-1 and TRBJ1-4): KAGVTQTPRYLIKTRGQQVTLSCSPISGHRSVSWYQQTPGQGLQFLFEYFSETQRNKGNFPGRFSGRQFSNSRSEMNVSTLELGDSALYLCASRTGTVDEKLFFGSGTQLSVL.

The chain links TRBV27 to TRBJ2-1; 10 bases align to TRBD2. This CDR3 is 16 amino acids long. V was pared by 4 bases and J by 7 bases, with 10 bases of the junction left unmatched. Germline V gives CDR1 MNHEY, CDR2 SMNVEV (reference sequence). In DNA form, the CDR3 reads TGTGCCAGCAGTTCACACCTAGCGGGAGAGAATAATGAGCAGTTCTTC. The encoded protein is CASSSHLAGENNEQFF.

This clonotype was seen at least ten times. This chain uses TRBV12-3 or TRBV12-4 with TRBJ2-3, with D tentatively TRBD1 (6 bases). The CDR3 covers 14 residues. V gave up 6 bases and J gave up 0 bases, with 10 bases separating them. The CDR3 protein is CASRSDRSTDTQYF. CDR3 coding DNA: TGTGCCAGCAGGAGCGACAGGAGCACAGATACGCAGTATTTT.

This rearrangement joins TRBV5-1 to TRBJ2-3; D is unclear. The germline gives CDR1 SGHRS, CDR2 YFSETQ. V was trimmed by 4 bases and J by 3 bases, leaving 12 bases between them. The CDR3 has 14 amino acids. The CDR3, as DNA: TGCGCCAGCAGCCCGAAGCAGCCAACAGATACGCAGTATTTT. It yields the protein CASSPKQPTDTQYF.

Only one count was recorded for this clonotype. The V call is TRBV6-1, the J call TRBJ2-1; 10 bases are shared with TRBD2. The J segment lost 5 bases and the V segment lost 5 bases, leaving 6 bases of the junction unmatched. Germline CDR1 MNHNS, CDR2 SASEGT. This CDR3 region has 15 residues. The CDR3: CASSLSGLADNEQFF. The CDR3, as DNA: TGTGCCAGCAGTCTCAGTGGACTAGCGGACAATGAGCAGTTCTTC.

This clonotype appeared a few times. The genes are TRBV29-1 and TRBJ2-7; 11 bases align to TRBD2. V shed 4 bases and J 4 bases; nucleotides not matched to a gene: 9. The CDR3 spans 15 residues. Germline CDR1 and CDR2: SQVTM and ANQGSEA. This chain's CDR3 is CSVVISTSGIYEQYF. CDR3 sequence (DNA): TGCAGCGTTGTTATTTCGACTAGCGGGATTTACGAGCAGTACTTC.

This clonotype was detected a few times. The J gene is TRBJ1-2, the V gene TRBV5-1; D call uncertain. Germline-derived CDR1 and CDR2 are SGHRS and YFSETQ. Trimming removed 0 bases at V and 8 bases at J, with 11 bases between. The CDR3 length is 13 residues. Here the CDR3 reads CASSLGPAWGYTF. The CDR3 DNA follows: TGCGCCAGCAGCTTGGGGCCTGCCTGGGGCTACACCTTC.

CDR3 in DNA: TGTGCCAGCAGCTTACTCCAGAACACCGGGGAGCTGTTTTTT. Its translation: CASSLLQNTGELFF. V usage is TRBV7-6 and J usage is TRBJ2-2, with D uncertain. The ends were cut back, 2 bases at V and 1 base at J, with 5 bases in the middle. Per germline, CDR1 SGHVS and CDR2 FNYEAQ. The CDR3 is made up of 14 amino acids. The whole variable domain, filled in from reference TRBV7-6 and TRBJ2-2, reads GAGVSQSPRYKVTKRGQDVALRCDPISGHVSLYWYRQALGQGPEFLTYFNYEAQQDKSGLPNDRFSAERPEGSISTLTIQRTEQRDSAMYRCASSLLQNTGELFFGEGSRLTVL.

There are a few counts of this clonotype. J is TRBJ2-1 and V is TRBV27, with D hard to call. The CDR3 contains 15 residues. V lost 3 bases and J lost 0, with 9 bases in between. Per the germline V gene, CDR1 is MNHEY and CDR2 is SMNVEV (reference sequence). For the CDR3, the DNA is TGTGCCAGCAGTTTTTATCGGTACTCCTACAATGAGCAGTTCTTC. As protein: CASSFYRYSYNEQFF.

The chain carries TRBV7-8 and TRBJ2-5, with D possibly matching TRBD1 (6 bases). The V gene lost 5 bases and the J gene lost 9 bases, with 10 bases spanning the gap. CDR3 length: 11 amino acids. Germline V gives CDR1 SGHVS, CDR2 FQNEAQ. This CDR3 is CASSREGAQYF. The CDR3 region has the DNA TGTGCCAGCAGCAGAGAGGGGGCCCAGTACTTC.

This chain connects TRBV20-1 to TRBJ1-1, with TRBD1 as a possible D gene (5 bases). The V end lost 3 bases, the J end lost 4 bases, and 18 bases lay between the germline ends. Germline V gene lookup returns CDR1 DFQATT and CDR2 SNEGSKA (reference sequence). The CDR3 runs to 15 residues. The CDR3 is CSASPPGGMGTEAFF. CDR3 coding DNA: TGCAGTGCTAGCCCCCCCGGGGGAATGGGCACTGAAGCTTTCTTT.

This clonotype was seen a few times. The rearrangement uses TRBV15 and TRBJ2-7; TRBD2 matches 7 bases. V trimming: 6 bases; J trimming: 6 bases; junction bases outside the gene matches: 2. The CDR3 has 11 amino acids. Germline lookup yields CDR1 LNHNV and CDR2 YYDKDF (reference sequence). The CDR3 reads CATRGGSEQYF. Here the CDR3 DNA reads TGTGCCACCAGGGGAGGGTCCGAGCAGTACTTC. Together with reference TRBV15 and TRBJ2-7, the CDR3 gives the full variable domain: DAMVIQNPRYQVTQFGKPVTLSCSQTLNHNVMYWYQQKSSQAPKLLFHYYDKDFNNEADTPDNFQSRRPNTSFCFLDIRSPGLGDTAMYLCATRGGSEQYFGPGTRLTVT.